Shown below are 30 T cell receptor beta chains from a single sample sequenced in a study of cytomegalovirus exposure and HLA in healthy donors. The study ran its PCR with 60 Vbeta and 13 Jbeta primers. Clones were read by immunoSEQ multiplex PCR, and TCRdb kept only the in-frame ones, dropping some. The table includes approximately 110,000 clones, around 79% detected once. The sequenced sample was PBMCs. Receptor source: a woman aged 40 to 55 in good health and CMV-seronegative.

The chain carries TRBV9 and TRBJ2-3, with D unclear. Germline V lookup: CDR1 SGDLS, CDR2 YYNGEE. Trimming took 0 bases from V and 4 from J, leaving 6 bases between them. The CDR3 loop spans 13 amino acids. CDR3: CASSVVTADTQYF. The CDR3 DNA follows: TGTGCCAGCAGCGTAGTAACTGCAGATACGCAGTATTTT.

CDR3: CSVEGGRGGGETQYF. CDR3 sequence (DNA): TGCAGCGTTGAGGGGGGCCGGGGGGGAGGAGAGACCCAGTACTTC. This sequence joins TRBV29-1 and TRBJ2-5; 8 bases map to TRBD2. Germline-derived CDR1 and CDR2 are SQVTM and ANQGSEA. After removal of 3 bases from V and 4 bases from J, the junction contained 10 bases not matched to a gene. This CDR3 is built from 15 residues.

This chain connects TRBV7-6 to TRBJ2-1, with 9 bases matching TRBD2. The J segment lost 4 bases and the V segment lost 5 bases, leaving 3 bases of the junction unmatched. This CDR3 has 14 residues. Germline values: CDR1 SGHVS, CDR2 FNYEAQ. The CDR3: CASSGGRVYNEQFF. CDR3 nucleotide sequence: TGTGCCAGCAGCGGCGGGAGGGTATACAATGAGCAGTTCTTC.

V and J are TRBV5-5 and TRBJ1-1; a possible D gene is TRBD1 (5 bases). Germline values: CDR1 SGHKS, CDR2 YYEKEE (reference sequence). Trimming stripped 4 bases from V and 3 bases from J, with 16 bases between. CDR3 size: 15 residues. The CDR3 nucleotides are TGTGCCAGCAGCACGGAAGGGGAAGCGTACACTGAAGCTTTCTTT. This translates into CASSTEGEAYTEAFF.

The J gene is TRBJ2-1, the V gene TRBV6-1, with TRBD2 matching over 9 bases. CDR3 size: 12 residues. Germline trimming cut 11 bases from V and 5 bases from J; bases unmatched to any gene: 4. From germline, CDR1 is MNHNS and CDR2 SASEGT. CDR3 coding DNA: TGTGCCGTGCGGGGGGGCAACAATGAGCAGTTCTTC. Its protein product is CAVRGGNNEQFF.

The V and J genes are TRBV4-1 and TRBJ2-2, with a weak D call TRBD2 (5 bases). The germline gives CDR1 MGHRA, CDR2 YSYEKL. V was pared by 4 bases and J by 4 bases, with 19 bases between. The CDR3 consists of 17 residues. DNA of the CDR3: TGCGCCAGCAGCCGAGATGGATGGTCGGGAAGCACCGGGGAGCTGTTTTTT. It translates to CASSRDGWSGSTGELFF.

In this sample, this clone turned up once. The chain employs TRBV19 and TRBJ2-1; 11 bases map to TRBD2. V shed 4 bases, J shed 6 bases, and the junction held 17 bases outside the gene matches. This CDR3 has 19 residues. Germline V gene data show CDR1 as LNHDA and CDR2 as SQIVND (reference sequence). The CDR3 here is CASSTPGGTSGPRTNEQFF. The CDR3 DNA reads TGTGCCAGTAGTACCCCGGGGGGGACTAGCGGCCCCCGTACCAATGAGCAGTTCTTC.

J is TRBJ2-1 and V is TRBV13; the match to TRBD2 covers 12 bases. The germline CDR1 and CDR2 sequences are PRHDT and FYEKMQ (reference sequence). Trimming cost V 5 bases and J 8 bases; bases outside gene matches: 10. The CDR3 is made up of 16 amino acids. Here the CDR3 reads CASSRPSGRGGDEQFF. CDR3 nucleotide sequence: TGTGCCAGCAGCCGACCTAGCGGGAGGGGGGGGGATGAGCAGTTCTTC. Full variable domain (remainder filled in from reference TRBV13 and TRBJ2-1): AAGVIQSPRHLIKEKRETATLKCYPIPRHDTVYWYQQGPGQDPQFLISFYEKMQSDKGSIPDRFSAQQFSDYHSELNMSSLELGDSALYFCASSRPSGRGGDEQFFGPGTRLTVL.

V is TRBV4-2 and J is TRBJ1-2; TRBD1 matches at 8 bases. Trimming cost V 1 base and J 8 bases; bases outside gene matches: 12. Germline values: CDR1 LGHNA, CDR2 YNFKEQ. CDR3 length equals 16 residues. The CDR3 DNA sequence: TGTGCCAGCAGCCAAGTCTCGGGACAGGATGAGGCCGGCTACACCTTC. This codes for CASSQVSGQDEAGYTF.

This clone was seen just once. The rearrangement joins TRBV7-9 to TRBJ2-2; no firm D call. The CDR3 runs 15 residues. Trimming removed 5 bases from V and 6 bases from J, with 16 bases in between. Germline CDR1 and CDR2: SEHNR and FQNEAQ (reference sequence). CDR3 bases: TGTGCCAGCAGCCCCGTGGCTCGGGTGCCCGGGGAGCTGTTTTTT. It is translated as CASSPVARVPGELFF.

The chain couples TRBV9 to TRBJ2-2; 8 nucleotides line up with TRBD2. This CDR3 is 16 amino acids long. The V gene end was trimmed by 4 bases and the J gene end by 5 bases; junction bases not matched to a gene: 10. CDR1 is SGDLS and CDR2 is YYNGEE in the germline V gene. CDR3 DNA: TGTGCCAGCAGCCACCGGGAGGGCCGTGGAACCGGGGAGCTGTTTTTT. This gives the protein CASSHREGRGTGELFF.

The chain employs TRBV4-3 and TRBJ2-2, with TRBD2 as a possible D gene (7 bases). Trimming cost V 0 bases and J 4 bases, with 15 bases left between them. This CDR3 spans 17 amino acids. Germline loops: CDR1 LGHNA, CDR2 YSLEER. The chain's CDR3 is CASSQDYGGLSTGELFF. For the CDR3, the DNA is TGCGCCAGCAGCCAAGATTACGGGGGGCTGAGCACCGGGGAGCTGTTTTTT.

This rearrangement joins TRBV6-1 to TRBJ1-6, with D possibly matching TRBD1 (5 bases). The CDR3 runs to 16 residues. Germline V gene data show CDR1 as MNHNS and CDR2 as SASEGT. Deletions cut 1 base from V and 3 bases from J, with 10 bases between. The CDR3 DNA sequence: TGTGCCAGCAGTGAAGAACAGGCTCTCTATAATTCACCCCTCCACTTT. Translating it yields CASSEEQALYNSPLHF.

This chain joins TRBV25-1 and TRBJ2-5, with 9 bases aligning to TRBD1. The germline V gene has CDR1 MGHDK and CDR2 SYGVNS. The CDR3 runs 16 residues. V was clipped by 4 bases and J by 1 base; unmatched bases: 7. In nucleotides, the CDR3 is TGTGCCAGCAGTGCGCCCGGGACAGGGCCCCAAGAGACCCAGTACTTC. This codes for CASSAPGTGPQETQYF. Supplemented by reference TRBV25-1 and TRBJ2-5, the full variable domain reads EADIYQTPRYLVIGTGKKITLECSQTMGHDKMYWYQQDPGMELHLIHYSYGVNSTEKGDLSSESTVSRIRTEHFPLTLESARPSHTSQYLCASSAPGTGPQETQYFGPGTRLLVL.

This chain joins TRBV4-3 and TRBJ2-2; TRBD2 might be the D (5 bases). Per the germline V gene, CDR1 is LGHNA and CDR2 is YSLEER. The V end was cut by 0 bases, the J end by 3 bases, with 11 bases between. The CDR3 runs 16 residues. In nucleotides, the CDR3 is TGCGCCAGCAGCCAAGATTTCAGCGGATACACCGGGGAGCTGTTTTTT. Its translation is CASSQDFSGYTGELFF.

Regarding this clone: At one end, the junction sequence differs from germline, possibly due to a read error. This chain links TRBV7-9 with TRBJ1-5; 7 bases fit TRBD1. The CDR3 has 14 amino acids. Germline V gene lookup returns CDR1 SEHNR and CDR2 FQNEAQ (reference sequence). CDR3 DNA: TGTTCCAGCAGCTCCGGGACAGAGGATCAGCCCCAGCATTTT. This sequence encodes CSSSSGTEDQPQHF.

V and J are TRBV11-2 and TRBJ2-1; 9 bases map to TRBD1. V lost 5 bases and J lost 5; bases outside the gene matches: 4. Germline V gene sequence: CDR1 SGHAT, CDR2 FQNNGV. The CDR3 sequence is 14 residues long. CDR3 sequence (DNA): TGTGCCAGCAGCGTCCGGGACAGGGACAATGAGCAGTTCTTC. Its protein is CASSVRDRDNEQFF.

V gene TRBV29-1 combines with J gene TRBJ1-1, with D perhaps matching TRBD1 (6 bases). V dropped 8 bases and J dropped 6 bases, with 19 bases sitting between them. Germline CDR1 reads SQVTM; CDR2 reads ANQGSEA. This CDR3 spans 13 amino acids. In DNA form, the CDR3 reads TGCAGCCTCCGGGCAGGGGCCGGCGCTGAAGCTTTCTTT. It translates to CSLRAGAGAEAFF.

The CDR3 here is CASSLSSGSASDEQYF. As DNA, the CDR3 is TGTGCCAGCAGCTTGTCTAGCGGGAGTGCTTCGGACGAGCAGTACTTC. The rearrangement joins TRBV7-2 to TRBJ2-7; 10 nucleotides agree with TRBD2. Germline values: CDR1 SGHTA, CDR2 FQGNSA. J gave up 5 bases and V 3 bases, and 10 bases lay outside the gene matches. The CDR3 is 16 residues long.

The chain has TRBV5-1 and TRBJ2-3, with 8 bases lining up with TRBD1. Per the germline V gene, CDR1 is SGHRS and CDR2 is YFSETQ. There are 15 residues in the CDR3. Trimming took 0 bases from V and 5 from J; bases not matched to a gene: 5. This CDR3 reads CASSLGQGAKDTQYF. The CDR3 nucleotides are TGCGCCAGCAGCTTGGGGCAGGGGGCTAAAGATACGCAGTATTTT.

J is TRBJ2-1 and V is TRBV30; 13 nucleotides agree with TRBD2. The CDR3 covers 16 residues. Germline CDR1 and CDR2: GTSNPN and SVGIG (reference sequence). V lost 2 bases, J lost 5 bases, and 6 bases stayed unmatched. The CDR3 spells CAWSNPGLAGHNEQFF. CDR3 nucleotide sequence: TGTGCCTGGAGTAACCCGGGACTAGCGGGACACAATGAGCAGTTCTTC.

V and J are TRBV6-5 and TRBJ1-5, with 10 bases identical to TRBD1. There are 16 residues in the CDR3. The trim removed 2 bases at V and 4 bases at J, leaving 5 bases unmatched. CDR1 MNHEY and CDR2 SVGAGI come from the germline V gene. CDR3 sequence reads: CASSYPGGQGNQPQHF. The CDR3 DNA follows: TGTGCCAGCAGTTACCCCGGGGGACAGGGGAATCAGCCCCAGCATTTT.

This chain joins TRBV18 and TRBJ2-7; TRBD2 aligns across 13 bases. With V trimmed by 6 bases and J by 0 bases, 17 bases remained unmatched. The CDR3 has 20 amino acids. Per the germline V gene, CDR1 is KGHSH and CDR2 is LQKENI. The CDR3 loop is CASSRGTVGLAGDLSYEQYF. In DNA, the CDR3 is TGTGCCAGCTCCCGGGGGACGGTAGGACTAGCGGGAGACCTCTCCTACGAGCAGTACTTC.

This sequence joins TRBV18 and TRBJ1-5; D remains ambiguous. The CDR3 totals 13 residues. Germline CDR1 and CDR2: KGHSH and LQKENI. V was cut by 2 bases and J by 5 bases, with 7 bases left in between. The CDR3 is CASSPSVHQPQHF. The CDR3 region has the DNA TGTGCCAGCTCACCATCGGTACATCAGCCCCAGCATTTT.

This rearrangement joins TRBV28 to TRBJ1-5; D unclear. This CDR3 is built from 12 residues. V gave up 6 bases and J gave up 1 base, with 4 bases separating them. Germline V gene sequence: CDR1 MDHEN, CDR2 SYDVKM. The CDR3 reads CASSPSNQPQHF. Written as DNA, the CDR3 is TGTGCCAGCAGCCCGAGCAATCAGCCCCAGCATTTT.

The J gene is TRBJ1-6, the V gene TRBV18, with D uncertain. The CDR3 spans 14 residues. Trimming took 3 bases from V and 0 from J, leaving 3 bases between them. Germline CDR1 is KGHSH and CDR2 is LQKENI. The CDR3 coding sequence is TGTGCCAGCTCACCGAGCTCCTATAATTCACCCCTCCACTTT. As protein: CASSPSSYNSPLHF.

Only one count was recorded for this clone. The rearrangement links TRBV19 to TRBJ2-1; TRBD2 might be the D (5 bases). With 5 bases removed from V and 9 bases from J, the gap between germline ends came to 14 bases. CDR1 and CDR2 (germline): LNHDA, SQIVND (reference sequence). This CDR3 is built from 13 residues. CDR3: CASSYGLAGEQFF. The CDR3 DNA reads as TGTGCCAGTAGTTACGGACTGGCTGGTGAGCAGTTCTTC. Full variable domain (missing parts from reference TRBV19 and TRBJ2-1): DGGITQSPKYLFRKEGQNVTLSCEQNLNHDAMYWYRQDPGQGLRLIYYSQIVNDFQKGDIAEGYSVSREKKESFPLTVTSAQKNPTAFYLCASSYGLAGEQFFGPGTRLTVL.

The chain joins TRBV7-3 to TRBJ2-3, with TRBD1 matching 8 bases. The CDR3 has 14 residues. The germline V gene has CDR1 SGHTA and CDR2 FQGTGA. V gave up 5 bases and J gave up 13 bases; unmatched junction bases: 14. CDR3 residues: CASSRYPDRDSKYF. Here the CDR3 DNA reads TGTGCCAGCAGCCGCTATCCGGACAGGGACTCTAAGTATTTT. The full variable domain, rest sourced from reference TRBV7-3 and TRBJ2-3, is GAGVSQTPSNKVTEKGKYVELRCDPISGHTALYWYRQSLGQGPEFLIYFQGTGAADDSGLPNDRFFAVRPEGSVSTLKIQRTERGDSAVYLCASSRYPDRDSKYFGPGTRLTVL.

CDR3 DNA: TGTGCCACCTTAGGGGGAATCGACAATGAGCAGTTCTTC. Translating gives CATLGGIDNEQFF. J is TRBJ2-1 and V is TRBV5-5, with a possible D match to TRBD1 (6 bases). CDR1 and CDR2 (germline): SGHKS, YYEKEE (reference sequence). Between the trimmed V and J ends, which lost 9 bases and 5 bases, there was a span of 15 bases. This CDR3 has 13 residues. The variable domain in full, with the rest retrieved from reference TRBV5-5 and TRBJ2-1, is DAGVTQSPTHLIKTRGQQVTLRCSPISGHKSVSWYQQVLGQGPQFIFQYYEKEERGRGNFPDRFSARQFPNYSSELNVNALLLGDSALYLCATLGGIDNEQFFGPGTRLTVL.

J is TRBJ2-1 and V is TRBV7-2, with 11 bases matching TRBD1. Germline CDR1 and CDR2: SGHTA and FQGNSA. V gave up 8 bases and J gave up 6 bases; unmatched junction bases: 3. This CDR3 comprises 13 residues. This CDR3 reads CASGTGGSNEQFF. CDR3 sequence (DNA): TGTGCCAGCGGGACAGGGGGGAGCAATGAGCAGTTCTTC.